A single sample is the source of the 15 T cell receptor beta chains below, sequenced in a study of blood T cell repertoires in COVID-19. TCRdb's copy holds only in-frame clones and misses some; the assay was immunoSEQ multiplex PCR. Here the sample spans approximately 160,000 clones, approximately 87% being singletons. The sequenced material came from peripheral blood. These receptors came from a woman in her 70s with acute or convalescent COVID-19.

For the CDR3, the DNA is TGTGCCAGTAGTCCTGAGACACTCAACTATGGCTACACCTTC. This sequence encodes CASSPETLNYGYTF. This chain links TRBV19 with TRBJ1-2, with D hard to call. Germline CDR1 and CDR2: LNHDA and SQIVND (reference sequence). V lost 5 bases, J lost 2 bases, and 12 bases lay in between. The length of the CDR3 is 14 residues.

In DNA, the CDR3 is TGTGCCAGCAGCTTAGGTGGCCTTTTGGCAGATACGCAGTATTTT. Its translation is CASSLGGLLADTQYF. The chain has TRBV7-2 and TRBJ2-3; D not resolved. There are 15 residues in the CDR3. V lost 1 base and J lost 4, with 12 bases in between. CDR1 is SGHTA and CDR2 is FQGNSA in the germline V gene.

The CDR3 protein is CASSMARISGQPQHF. The DNA of the CDR3 is TGTGCCAGTAGTATGGCCAGGATCTCTGGTCAGCCCCAGCATTTT. J is TRBJ1-5 and V is TRBV19; no definite D call. CDR3 length equals 15 residues. Trimming pared 3 bases from V and 6 bases from J, leaving 15 bases between. CDR1 and CDR2 from the germline V gene are LNHDA and SQIVND (reference sequence). Full variable domain (rest looked up from reference TRBV19 and TRBJ1-5): DGGITQSPKYLFRKEGQNVTLSCEQNLNHDAMYWYRQDPGQGLRLIYYSQIVNDFQKGDIAEGYSVSREKKESFPLTVTSAQKNPTAFYLCASSMARISGQPQHFGDGTRLSIL.

The sample holds one count of this clone. The chain recombines TRBV7-9 with TRBJ1-1; weak D call: TRBD1 (5 bases). The CDR3 is 15 residues long. Germline-derived CDR1 and CDR2 are SEHNR and FQNEAQ (reference sequence). The germline V and J ends were trimmed by 0 bases and 4 bases, with 12 bases remaining between them. In DNA form, the CDR3 reads TGTGCCAGCAGCTTAGCCTCAGGGATGGTCACTGAAGCTTTCTTT. It translates to CASSLASGMVTEAFF. The full variable domain, rest sourced from reference TRBV7-9 and TRBJ1-1, is DTGVSQNPRHKITKRGQNVTFRCDPISEHNRLYWYRQTLGQGPEFLTYFQNEAQLEKSRLLSDRFSAERPKGSFSTLEIQRTEQGDSAMYLCASSLASGMVTEAFFGQGTRLTVV.

The chain joins TRBV5-1 to TRBJ2-6; D not certain. The V and J ends lost 0 bases and 0 bases respectively, with 7 bases between them. The CDR3 runs 16 residues. Looked up from germline, CDR1 is SGHRS and CDR2 is YFSETQ. The CDR3 bases are TGCGCCAGCAGCTTGGCACCGGGCTCTGGGGCCAACGTCCTGACTTTC. This encodes CASSLAPGSGANVLTF. Full variable domain (missing parts from reference TRBV5-1 and TRBJ2-6): KAGVTQTPRYLIKTRGQQVTLSCSPISGHRSVSWYQQTPGQGLQFLFEYFSETQRNKGNFPGRFSGRQFSNSRSEMNVSTLELGDSALYLCASSLAPGSGANVLTFGAGSRLTVL.

This clone has just one count. The V and J genes are TRBV6-2 or TRBV6-3 and TRBJ2-1, with 8 bases matching TRBD2. The CDR3 runs 17 residues. J was trimmed by 6 bases and V by 4 bases; bases with no gene match: 14. Germline V gene lookup returns CDR1 MNHEY and CDR2 SVGEGT. This CDR3 is CASSLRIPGTRGNEQFF. The CDR3 coding sequence is TGTGCCAGCAGTTTGAGAATCCCCGGGACTAGGGGCAATGAGCAGTTCTTC.

The J gene is TRBJ1-1, the V gene TRBV18, with TRBD1 identical over 8 bases. Germline trimming cut 3 bases from V and 0 bases from J; bases unmatched to any gene: 3. Germline CDR1 is KGHSH and CDR2 is LQKENI. The CDR3 loop spans 15 amino acids. The CDR3 region has the DNA TGTGCCAGCTCACCTCGGACAGGGATGAACACTGAAGCTTTCTTT. Translating gives CASSPRTGMNTEAFF.

This clone occurred a few times. The DNA of the CDR3 is TGTGCCAGCAGTTACCAGGGCATCCACGAGCAGTACTTC. This encodes CASSYQGIHEQYF. The V and J genes are TRBV6-5 and TRBJ2-7; the D gene is possibly TRBD1 (5 bases). This CDR3 is built from 13 residues. Trimming stripped 2 bases from V and 5 bases from J, with 10 bases between. The germline CDR1 and CDR2 sequences are MNHEY and SVGAGI.

J is TRBJ2-1 and V is TRBV11-2; 13 positions match TRBD2. J gave up 6 bases and V 5 bases, and 4 bases lay outside the gene matches. This CDR3 is 15 amino acids long. Germline V gene data show CDR1 as SGHAT and CDR2 as FQNNGV. CDR3 amino acids: CASSVGLAGVNEQFF. The CDR3 DNA sequence: TGTGCCAGCAGCGTCGGACTAGCGGGAGTCAATGAGCAGTTCTTC.

The rearrangement joins TRBV6-5 to TRBJ1-1; unclear D gene. Trimming removed 2 bases at V and 8 bases at J, with 9 bases between. Germline values: CDR1 MNHEY, CDR2 SVGAGI. The CDR3 is made up of 12 amino acids. The CDR3 nucleotides read TGTGCCAGCAGTTACCCGGTGGAGGAAGCTTTCTTT. Its protein product is CASSYPVEEAFF.

This clone turned up a few times. The chain links TRBV10-3 to TRBJ1-5, with TRBD1 matching over 8 bases. The CDR3 totals 14 residues. Germline V gives CDR1 ENHRY, CDR2 SYGVKD. V trimming: 3 bases; J trimming: 4 bases; junction bases outside the gene matches: 2. CDR3 amino acids: CAISEHRGNQPQHF. CDR3 DNA sequence: TGTGCCATCAGTGAACACAGGGGGAATCAGCCCCAGCATTTT.

This clone came up a few times. This sequence joins TRBV7-2 and TRBJ2-3, with 8 nucleotides matching TRBD1. Trimming removed 4 bases from V and 3 bases from J; junction bases left unmatched: 6. The CDR3 runs 15 residues. Germline V gene data show CDR1 as SGHTA and CDR2 as FQGNSA. This CDR3 is CASSSWDRRTDTQYF. The CDR3 DNA reads as TGTGCCAGCAGCTCCTGGGACAGGAGAACAGATACGCAGTATTTT.

This clone was observed a single time. This rearrangement joins TRBV7-8 to TRBJ1-4; tentative D call: TRBD1 (5 bases). Germline CDR1 and CDR2: SGHVS and FQNEAQ. V was shortened by 5 bases and J by 2 bases, with 6 bases between the two germline ends. The CDR3 is 13 residues long. CDR3 DNA sequence: TGTGCCAGCAGCCGGGGCACTAATGAAAAACTGTTTTTT. It translates to CASSRGTNEKLFF. Full variable domain (missing parts from reference TRBV7-8 and TRBJ1-4): GAGVSQSPRYKVAKRGQDVALRCDPISGHVSLFWYQQALGQGPEFLTYFQNEAQLDKSGLPSDRFFAERPEGSVSTLKIQRTQQEDSAVYLCASSRGTNEKLFFGSGTQLSVL.

The rearrangement joins TRBV2 to TRBJ1-1; 10 nucleotides line up with TRBD1. V lost 7 bases to trimming and J lost 1 base; unmatched junction nucleotides: 6. CDR1 is SNHLY, CDR2 FYNNEI, per germline. The CDR3 loop spans 15 amino acids. CDR3 coding DNA: TGTGCCAGCACTGGGACAGGGGTTTCGAACACTGAAGCTTTCTTT. Translated, it gives CASTGTGVSNTEAFF.

The genes are TRBV5-1 and TRBJ2-1, with no clear D. The germline V gene has CDR1 SGHRS and CDR2 YFSETQ. The V end was cut by 2 bases, the J end by 6 bases, with 12 bases between. The length of the CDR3 is 14 residues. For the CDR3, the DNA is TGCGCCAGCAGCTTAGAGATCTCCCGCAATGAGCAGTTCTTC. Amino acid sequence: CASSLEISRNEQFF.